The subject of this entry is one TCR beta chain. Its cognate antigen is unknown. The data belong to a study of T cells expressing NK-cell markers. For the study at large: The authors derived TCR beta repertoires from sorted CD3+CD56+NKG2C+, CD3+CD56+NKG2C- and CD3+CD56-NKG2C+ T cells. Study results and limitations: In a handful of donors, dominant CD3+CD56+NKG2C+ clones formed about 1.0-7.5% of CD8+ cells. The CD3+CD56-NKG2C+ fraction of a handful of donors was likewise dominated by these clonotypes.

Germline V CDR1 and CDR2: LGHNA, YNFKEQ. This CDR3 is built from 16 residues. Beta-chain TCR cDNA was generated via 5'RACE template switching with UMIs. TCRdb reworked the 5' RACE reads into one entry per CDR3 protein, no DNA. Listed are hundreds of thousands of distinct CDR3 sequences; 3% to 4.5% falls within the top ten. This sequence was found in a man between 18 and 29 years old in good health. Sample: blood T cells: a sorted CD56 or NKG2C T cell subset, CD4+ or CD8+ T cells, or bulk PBMC T cells (not recorded which). This chain connects TRBV4-2 to TRBJ2-2; without DNA, the TCRdb call of TRBD2 cannot be checked. The CDR3 reads CASSQDKGTPTGELFF.